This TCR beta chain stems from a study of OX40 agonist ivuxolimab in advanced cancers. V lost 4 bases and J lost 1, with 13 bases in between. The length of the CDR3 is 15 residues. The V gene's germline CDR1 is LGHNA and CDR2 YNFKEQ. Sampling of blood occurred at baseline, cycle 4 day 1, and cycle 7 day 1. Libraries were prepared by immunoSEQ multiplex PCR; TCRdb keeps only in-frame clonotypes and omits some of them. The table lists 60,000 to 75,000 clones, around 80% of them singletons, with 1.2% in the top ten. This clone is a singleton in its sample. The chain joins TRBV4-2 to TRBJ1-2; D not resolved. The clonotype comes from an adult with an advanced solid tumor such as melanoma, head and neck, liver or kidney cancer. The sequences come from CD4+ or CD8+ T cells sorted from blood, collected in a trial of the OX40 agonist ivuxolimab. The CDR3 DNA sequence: TGTGCCAGCAGCCGAACAAGGGAGATTAACTATGGCTACACCTTC. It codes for CASSRTREINYGYTF.